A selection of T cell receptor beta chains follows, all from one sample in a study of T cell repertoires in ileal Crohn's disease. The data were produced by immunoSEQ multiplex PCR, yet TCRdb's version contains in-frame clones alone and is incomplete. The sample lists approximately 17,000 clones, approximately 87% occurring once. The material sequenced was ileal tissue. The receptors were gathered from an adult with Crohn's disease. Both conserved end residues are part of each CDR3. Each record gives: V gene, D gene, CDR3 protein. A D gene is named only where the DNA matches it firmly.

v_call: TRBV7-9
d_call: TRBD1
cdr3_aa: CASSPTGGRVLAFF

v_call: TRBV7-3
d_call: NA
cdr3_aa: CASSRGATGELFF

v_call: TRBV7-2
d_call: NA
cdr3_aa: CAILGKGRGTEAFF

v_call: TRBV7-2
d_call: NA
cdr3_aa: CASSPQRQDYGYTF

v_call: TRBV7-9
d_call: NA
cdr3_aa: CASSWAGSSGYTF

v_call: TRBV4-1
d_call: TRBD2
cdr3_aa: CASSQSGTSRTDTQYF

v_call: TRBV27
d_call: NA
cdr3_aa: CASGGINYGYTF

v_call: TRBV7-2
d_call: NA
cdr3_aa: CASSTGHVRYEQYF

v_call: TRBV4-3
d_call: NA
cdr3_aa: CASSQETYRAGYEQYF

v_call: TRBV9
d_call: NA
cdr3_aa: CASSVRSQETQYF

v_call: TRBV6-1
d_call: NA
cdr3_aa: CASSRDMGGLNTIYF

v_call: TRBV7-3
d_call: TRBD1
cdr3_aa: CASSLGTDRSEQYF

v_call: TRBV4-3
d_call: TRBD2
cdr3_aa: CASSPEWVAGLAGGNQETQYF

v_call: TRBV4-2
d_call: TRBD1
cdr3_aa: CASSQVLTRDRGFYGYTF

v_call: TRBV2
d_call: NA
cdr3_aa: CASNFATETNTGELFF

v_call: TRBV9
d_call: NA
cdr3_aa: CASSVRGSSGNTIYF

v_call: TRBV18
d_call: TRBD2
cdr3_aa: CASSPGLAGNEQFF

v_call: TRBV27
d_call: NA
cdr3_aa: CASSSREPYGYTF

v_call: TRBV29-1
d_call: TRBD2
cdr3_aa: CSVDTSGVETQYF

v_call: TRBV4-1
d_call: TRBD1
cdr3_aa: CASSHIGNRGTDDEKLFF

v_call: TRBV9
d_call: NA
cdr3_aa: CASSVGATGELFF

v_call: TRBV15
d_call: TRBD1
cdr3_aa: CATSRGQGYNSPLHF

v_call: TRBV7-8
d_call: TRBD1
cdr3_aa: CASSLEGTGGDTQYF

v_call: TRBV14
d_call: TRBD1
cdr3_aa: CASSHPGQGVGYTF

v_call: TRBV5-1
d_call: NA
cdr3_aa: CASSLAGDSLAQYF

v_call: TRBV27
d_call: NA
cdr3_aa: CASSLSSRGANYGYTF

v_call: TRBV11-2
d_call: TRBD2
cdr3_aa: CASSLERGLGEQYF

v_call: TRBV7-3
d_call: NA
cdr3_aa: CASSVTGYRDTQYF

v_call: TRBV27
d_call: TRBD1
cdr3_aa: CASSLSGQTLYEQYF

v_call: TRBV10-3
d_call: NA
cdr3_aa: CAISESGGGAPGNQPQHF

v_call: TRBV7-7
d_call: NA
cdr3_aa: CASSQTSRTDTQYF

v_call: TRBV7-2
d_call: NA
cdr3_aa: CASSLGTDREAFF

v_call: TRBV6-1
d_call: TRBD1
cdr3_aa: CASRGGQNYGYTF

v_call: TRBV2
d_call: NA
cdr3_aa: CASSEDQGREQFF

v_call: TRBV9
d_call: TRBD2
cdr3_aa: CASSVGLAGGTTQYF

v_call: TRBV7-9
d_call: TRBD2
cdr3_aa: CATEEVAGDYEQYF

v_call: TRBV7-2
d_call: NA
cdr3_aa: CASSLVTGGGYTF

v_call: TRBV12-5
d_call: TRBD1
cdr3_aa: CASGLTGTGGYPPALHF

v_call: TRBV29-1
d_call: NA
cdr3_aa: CSVVGGWETQYF

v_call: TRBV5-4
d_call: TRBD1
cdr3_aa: CASSRWRDRADTEAFF